This T cell receptor beta chain was identified in a study of blood T cell repertoires in COVID-19. Generated by immunoSEQ multiplex PCR, the TCRdb table keeps only in-frame clones and is missing some. The sample holds around 150,000 clones, approximately 85% seen once. Sequenced sample: peripheral blood. The origin of this receptor is a woman in her sixties with COVID-19, enrolled during active disease.

Here the CDR3 reads CASKTGTYTEAFF. DNA of the CDR3: TGTGCCAGCAAAACAGGGACCTACACTGAAGCTTTCTTT. J is TRBJ1-1 and V is TRBV6-5, with a weak D call TRBD1 (6 bases). Germline CDR1 is MNHEY and CDR2 is SVGAGI. This CDR3 comprises 13 residues. V dropped 7 bases and J dropped 3 bases, with 12 bases sitting between them.